What follows are 13 T cell receptor beta chains derived from one specimen sequenced in a study of CD8 T cells in Susac syndrome. Random hexamers were used to reverse transcribe an amount of 0.5 to 1 ug RNA. TCRdb analysed the immunoSEQ multiplex PCR reads with MiXCR anew, one entry per CDR3 protein. This table holds more than 150,000 distinct CDR3 sequences, approximately 95% found once. The sequencing sample was made of CD4+ T cells from PBMCs. The source is a human donor with Susac syndrome.

This chain links TRBV15 with TRBJ1-2; D is unclear. Germline-derived CDR1 and CDR2 are LNHNV and YYDKDF (reference sequence). Trimming left V 0 bases short and J 8 bases short, with 13 bases between. The CDR3 runs 14 residues. The CDR3, as DNA: TGTGCCACCAGCAGAGACGTAGGTCCTGGGGGCTACACCTTC. Translated, it gives CATSRDVGPGGYTF.

The V call is TRBV6-5, the J call TRBJ1-1; TRBD1 might be the D (6 bases). V was clipped by 8 bases and J by 6 bases, with 19 bases between them. The CDR3 runs to 14 residues. Germline-derived CDR1 and CDR2 are MNHEY and SVGAGI. The CDR3 loop reads CASGPQGAYSEAFF. For the CDR3, the DNA is TGTGCCAGCGGGCCACAGGGTGCCTATTCTGAAGCTTTCTTT.

V gene TRBV20-1 combines with J gene TRBJ2-5; TRBD2 matches 9 bases. Germline-derived CDR1 and CDR2 are DFQATT and SNEGSKA (reference sequence). The V segment lost 6 bases and the J segment 5 bases; nucleotides outside the gene matches: 10. The CDR3 loop spans 14 amino acids. The CDR3 nucleotides read TGCAGTGCCATGCGGGGGGGGCCCCTGGAGACCCAGTACTTC. This translates into CSAMRGGPLETQYF.

V gene TRBV29-1 combines with J gene TRBJ1-1; D unclear. V gave up 5 bases and J gave up 3 bases, with 13 bases separating them. CDR1 is SQVTM and CDR2 is ANQGSEA in the germline V gene. CDR3 length: 13 residues. CDR3 DNA: TGCAGCGTTATGAGGGTGGCCGACACTGAAGCTTTCTTT. Residues: CSVMRVADTEAFF.

The rearrangement joins TRBV20-1 to TRBJ1-2; a weak D match, TRBD1 (6 bases). The CDR3 totals 15 residues. The ends were cut back, 3 bases at V and 3 bases at J, with 17 bases in the middle. Germline V gives CDR1 DFQATT, CDR2 SNEGSKA (reference sequence). CDR3 coding DNA: TGCAGTGCTAGGTCGGACGGGGGCAGGGACTATGGCTACACCTTC. This gives the protein CSARSDGGRDYGYTF.

The V call is TRBV7-2, the J call TRBJ2-2; TRBD1 aligns across 7 bases. Trimming cost V 5 bases and J 6 bases; bases outside gene matches: 12. CDR1 and CDR2 from the germline V gene are SGHTA and FQGNSA. The length of the CDR3 is 16 residues. The chain's CDR3 is CASSTTGMGRAGELFF. The DNA for the CDR3 is TGTGCCAGCAGCACGACAGGGATGGGCCGGGCCGGGGAGCTGTTTTTT.

The genes are TRBV5-1 and TRBJ1-3, with 7 nucleotides matching TRBD1. Germline V gene lookup returns CDR1 SGHRS and CDR2 YFSETQ. CDR3 size: 16 residues. J gave up 2 bases and V 0 bases, and 5 bases lay outside the gene matches. This CDR3 reads CASSLESGGPGNTIYF. As DNA, the CDR3 is TGCGCCAGCAGCTTGGAATCAGGGGGGCCTGGAAACACCATATATTTT.

The V gene is TRBV7-3, the J gene TRBJ1-2, with D possibly being TRBD1 (6 bases). The CDR3 loop spans 15 amino acids. The V end was cut by 5 bases, the J end by 11 bases, with 24 bases between. Per the germline V gene, CDR1 is SGHTA and CDR2 is FQGTGA. In DNA, the CDR3 is TGTGCCAGCAGCCCCCGGGACACCCGATCCATTGGTTACACCTTC. Its translation is CASSPRDTRSIGYTF.

Written as DNA, the CDR3 is TGTGCCAGCAGTTTAACTAGCGGGGGTGGAGAGACCCAGTACTTC. Protein product: CASSLTSGGGETQYF. The chain couples TRBV12-3 or TRBV12-4 to TRBJ2-5, with 11 nucleotides matching TRBD2. V shed 2 bases and J 4 bases; nucleotides not matched to a gene: 3. There are 15 residues in the CDR3.

The table lists this clonotype with a few counts. The J gene is TRBJ2-5, the V gene TRBV6-6; maybe TRBD2 (6 bases). The V gene lost 6 bases and the J gene lost 2 bases, with 13 bases spanning the gap. Germline values: CDR1 MNHNY, CDR2 SVGAGI (reference sequence). This CDR3 contains 14 residues. CDR3 bases: TGTGCCAGCAGCCCCGGGACTCGACAAGAGACCCAGTACTTC. Protein: CASSPGTRQETQYF.

The chain links TRBV29-1 to TRBJ2-5; no clear D gene. This CDR3 region has 13 residues. Germline CDR1 SQVTM, CDR2 ANQGSEA. V gave up 4 bases and J gave up 5 bases, with 14 bases separating them. CDR3 amino acids: CSVGGTGSETQYF. For the CDR3, the DNA is TGCAGCGTTGGGGGAACTGGCTCGGAGACCCAGTACTTC.

This chain uses TRBV27 with TRBJ2-3; maybe TRBD2 (6 bases). Germline lookup yields CDR1 MNHEY and CDR2 SMNVEV (reference sequence). Trimming cost V 4 bases and J 2 bases, with 19 bases left between them. This CDR3 is 17 amino acids long. The CDR3 region is CASSYQSGAGYTDTQYF. The CDR3 DNA follows: TGTGCCAGCAGTTATCAATCCGGGGCGGGGTACACAGATACGCAGTATTTT.

The chain combines TRBV5-6 with TRBJ1-1, with 7 bases matching TRBD1. With V trimmed by 4 bases and J by 0 bases, 12 bases remained unmatched. CDR3 length: 17 amino acids. In germline, CDR1 is SGHDT, CDR2 YYEEEE. The CDR3 sequence is CASSPLDRINMNTEAFF. For the CDR3, the DNA is TGTGCCAGCAGCCCCTTGGACAGGATAAACATGAACACTGAAGCTTTCTTT.